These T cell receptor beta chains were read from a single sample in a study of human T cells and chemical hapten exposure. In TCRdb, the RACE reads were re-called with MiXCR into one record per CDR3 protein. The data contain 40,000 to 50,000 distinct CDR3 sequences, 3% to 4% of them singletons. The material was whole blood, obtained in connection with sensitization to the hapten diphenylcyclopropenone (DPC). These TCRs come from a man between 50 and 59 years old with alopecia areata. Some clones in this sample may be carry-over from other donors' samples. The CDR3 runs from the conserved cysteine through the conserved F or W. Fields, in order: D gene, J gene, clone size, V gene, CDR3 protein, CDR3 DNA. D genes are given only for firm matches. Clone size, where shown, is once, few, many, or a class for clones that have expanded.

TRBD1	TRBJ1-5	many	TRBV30	CAWTGGLGQPQHF	TGTGCCTGGACAGGGGGCCTGGGTCAGCCCCAGCATTTT
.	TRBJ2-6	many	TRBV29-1	CSVEGGGASGANVLTF	TGCAGCGTTGAAGGTGGAGGCGCTTCGGGGGCCAACGTCCTGACTTTC
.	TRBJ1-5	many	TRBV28	CASSPPGWRQPQHF	TGTGCCAGCAGTCCACCAGGGTGGCGGCAGCCCCAGCATTTT
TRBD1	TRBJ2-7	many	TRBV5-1	CASSGGQGIYEQYF	TGCGCCAGCAGCGGTGGACAGGGGATCTACGAGCAGTACTTC
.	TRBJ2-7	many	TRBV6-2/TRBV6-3	CASSYSQGYDYEQYF	TGTGCCAGCAGTTACTCGCAGGGTTACGACTACGAGCAGTACTTC
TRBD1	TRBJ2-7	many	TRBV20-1	CSAREWDRAYEQYF	TGCAGTGCTAGAGAATGGGACAGGGCCTACGAGCAGTACTTC
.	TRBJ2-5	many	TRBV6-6	CASSYGRGQETQYF	TGTGCCAGCAGTTACGGTAGAGGACAAGAGACCCAGTACTTC
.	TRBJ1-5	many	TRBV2	CASSDGRANQPQHF	TGTGCCAGCAGTGATGGCAGGGCCAATCAGCCCCAGCATTTT
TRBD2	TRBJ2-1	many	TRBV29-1	CSVELGGRGATIFKQFF	TGCAGCGTTGAATTGGGCGGGAGGGGGGCAACAATTTTTAAGCAGTTCTTC
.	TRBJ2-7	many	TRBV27	CASRHLGITDEQYF	TGTGCCAGCAGGCATTTGGGGATTACAGACGAGCAGTACTTC
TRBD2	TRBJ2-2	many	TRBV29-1	CSVPGGDRSNTGELFF	TGCAGCGTCCCTGGGGGGGATAGATCGAACACCGGGGAGCTGTTTTTT
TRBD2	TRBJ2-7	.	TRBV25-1	CASRSIAGEYSYEHYF	TGTGCCAGCAGAAGTATAGCGGGGGAGTACTCCTACGAGCATTACTTC
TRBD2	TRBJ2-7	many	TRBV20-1	CSARDVIPRTSGSLYEQYF	TGCAGTGCTAGAGACGTGATACCGAGAACTAGCGGGTCCCTCTACGAGCAGTACTTC
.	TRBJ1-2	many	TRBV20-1	CSASAELYPNYGYTF	TGCAGTGCATCGGCAGAATTATATCCTAACTATGGCTACACCTTC
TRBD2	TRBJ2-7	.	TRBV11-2	CASSLFAQREGLEQYF	TGTGCCAGCAGCTTATTTGCCCAGCGGGAGGGCCTCGAGCAGTACTTC
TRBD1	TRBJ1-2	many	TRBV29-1	CSVVPVGTGAYGYTF	TGCAGCGTTGTTCCTGTAGGGACAGGCGCCTATGGCTACACCTTC
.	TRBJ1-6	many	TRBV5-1	CASRGTGRNSPLHF	TGCGCCAGCAGAGGAACAGGGAGGAATTCACCCCTCCACTTT
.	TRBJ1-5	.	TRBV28	CASSYLGGGGNQPQHF	TGTGCCAGCAGCTACCTTGGGGGTGGAGGCAATCAGCCCCAGCATTTT
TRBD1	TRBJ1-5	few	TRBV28	CASSFLQGNQPQHF	TGTGCCAGCAGTTTTTTACAGGGGAATCAGCCCCAGCATTTT
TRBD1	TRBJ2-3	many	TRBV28	CASSLDRVRTDTQYF	TGTGCCAGCAGTCTGGACAGGGTTCGGACAGATACGCAGTATTTT
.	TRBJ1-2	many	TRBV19	CASSAQQGIMAGNYGYTF	TGTGCCAGTAGCGCTCAGCAAGGAATAATGGCAGGAAACTATGGCTACACCTTC
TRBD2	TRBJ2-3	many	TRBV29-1	CSAQGLAVGSTDTQYF	TGCAGCGCCCAAGGACTAGCGGTTGGTAGCACAGATACGCAGTATTTT
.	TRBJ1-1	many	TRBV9	CASSAGQTNRAFF	TGTGCCAGCAGCGCAGGACAGACAAATCGGGCTTTCTTT
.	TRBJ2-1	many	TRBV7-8	CASSLGAQYNEQFF	TGTGCCAGCAGCTTAGGGGCCCAGTACAATGAGCAGTTCTTC
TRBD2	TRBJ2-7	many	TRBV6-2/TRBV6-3	CASSYSASGRLAYEQYF	TGTGCCAGCAGTTACTCGGCTAGCGGGAGGCTAGCCTACGAGCAGTACTTC
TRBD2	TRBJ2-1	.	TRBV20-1	CSAGLAGVWDEQFF	TGCAGTGCTGGGCTAGCGGGAGTGTGGGATGAGCAGTTCTTC
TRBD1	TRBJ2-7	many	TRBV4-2	CASSQDLGTGENF	TGTGCCAGCAGCCAAGATTTGGGGACAGGGGAAAACTTC
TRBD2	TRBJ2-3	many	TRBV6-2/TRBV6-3	CASSPLSGTTDTQYF	TGTGCCAGCAGCCCTTTAAGCGGGACGACAGATACGCAGTATTTT
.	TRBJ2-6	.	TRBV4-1	CASSQSRVKLSGGNVLTF	TGCGCCAGCAGCCAATCCAGGGTGAAACTCTCTGGGGGCAACGTCCTGACTTTC
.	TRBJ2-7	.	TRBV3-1	CASSPPGSSYEQYF	TGTGCCAGCAGCCCTCCAGGGAGCTCCTACGAGCAGTACTTC
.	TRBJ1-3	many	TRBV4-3	CASSQEWGRSGNTIYF	TGCGCCAGCAGCCAAGAATGGGGAAGGTCTGGAAACACCATATATTTT
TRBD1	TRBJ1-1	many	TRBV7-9	CASSAGTGPGTEAFF	TGTGCCAGCAGCGCCGGGACAGGGCCGGGCACTGAAGCTTTCTTT
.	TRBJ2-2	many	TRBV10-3	CAIRNQGANTGELFF	TGTGCCATCCGAAATCAAGGCGCGAACACCGGGGAGCTGTTTTTT
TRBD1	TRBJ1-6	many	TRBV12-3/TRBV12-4	CASSGTEDSPLHF	TGTGCCAGCAGCGGGACAGAGGATTCACCCCTCCACTTT
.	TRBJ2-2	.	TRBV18	CASSRARTTGELFF	TGTGCCAGCTCACGTGCAAGAACCACCGGGGAGCTGTTTTTT
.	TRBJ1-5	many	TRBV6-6	CASSQDSLGTNSNQPQHF	TGTGCCAGCAGTCAGGACAGTCTGGGAACAAATAGCAATCAGCCCCAGCATTTT
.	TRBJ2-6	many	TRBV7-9	CASSLTRSLVGANVLTF	TGTGCCAGCAGCTTAACCCGGAGTCTTGTCGGGGCCAACGTCCTGACTTTC
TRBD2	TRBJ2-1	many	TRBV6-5	CASSPRLAGAGKYNEQFF	TGTGCCAGCAGTCCCAGACTAGCGGGAGCCGGCAAGTACAATGAGCAGTTCTTC
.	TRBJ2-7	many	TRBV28	CASSETTYEQYF	TGTGCCAGCAGTGAAACCACCTACGAGCAGTACTTC
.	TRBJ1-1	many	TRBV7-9	CASSLRGAVSANTEAFF	TGTGCCAGCAGCTTGAGGGGGGCGGTTAGTGCTAACACTGAAGCTTTCTTT
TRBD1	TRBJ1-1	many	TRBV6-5	CASSYRSYRGITEAFF	TGTGCCAGCAGTTACCGATCCTACAGGGGGATCACTGAAGCTTTCTTT
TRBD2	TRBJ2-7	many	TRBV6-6	CASSYGGRVYEQYF	TGTGCCAGCAGTTACGGCGGGAGGGTTTACGAGCAGTACTTC
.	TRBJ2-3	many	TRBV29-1	CSVDTGHTDTQYF	TGCAGCGTTGACACAGGGCACACAGATACGCAGTATTTT
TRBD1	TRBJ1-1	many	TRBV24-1	CATSDSRTGAATEAFF	TGTGCCACCAGTGATTCCCGGACAGGGGCTGCCACTGAAGCTTTCTTT
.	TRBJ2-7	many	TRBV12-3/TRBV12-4	CASSFRFKSTTYEQYF	TGTGCCAGCAGTTTTCGGTTTAAGAGTACGACCTACGAGCAGTACTTC
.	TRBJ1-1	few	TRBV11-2	CANGDTMNTEAFF	TGTGCCAACGGGGACACCATGAACACTGAAGCTTTCTTT
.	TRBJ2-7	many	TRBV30	CAWSTPLGEQYF	TGTGCCTGGAGTACCCCACTTGGGGAGCAGTACTTC
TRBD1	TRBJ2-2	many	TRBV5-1	CASSLGTGVTGELFF	TGCGCCAGCAGCTTGGGGACAGGGGTCACCGGGGAGCTGTTTTTT
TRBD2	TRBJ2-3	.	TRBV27	CASSAGTSVVDTQYF	TGTGCCAGCAGTGCCGGGACTAGCGTGGTAGATACGCAGTATTTT
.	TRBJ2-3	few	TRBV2	CASSGQSTDTQYF	TGTGCCAGCAGTGGTCAGAGCACAGATACGCAGTATTTT